The present entry profiles one T cell receptor beta chain with its context. Its antigen is currently unknown. Each contributor possessed a minimum of one pre-ART and a minimum of two post-ART PBMC samples. These data belong to a study of long-term antiretroviral therapy in people with HIV. General study findings and limits: Relative to transplant donor controls, diversity remained lower despite increasing after ART. Clonal expansions arising prior to ART prevailed in the repertoire at every time point. Collection of the blood, which took place between the mid-2000s and the late 2010s, possibly occurred under older ART regimens.

Run at survey level, the immunoSEQ assay was version v3.0. The data were produced by immunoSEQ multiplex PCR, yet TCRdb's version contains in-frame clones alone and is incomplete. Seen here are about 22,000 clones, around four fifths observed once, and the top ten hold approximately 12%. V lost 0 bases, J lost 2 bases, and 10 bases lay in between. CDR3 length: 15 amino acids. CDR1 and CDR2 (germline): SGHRS, YFSETQ. Here the sequenced sample was unsorted PBMCs, taken 1.6 years after starting antiretroviral therapy. This chain joins TRBV5-1 and TRBJ2-3; D is uncertain. The receptor was derived from a man in his forties with HIV. CDR3: CASSLDRQPTDTQYF. The CDR3 nucleotides read TGCGCCAGCAGCTTGGACCGCCAACCCACAGATACGCAGTATTTT. The whole variable domain, filled in from reference TRBV5-1 and TRBJ2-3, reads KAGVTQTPRYLIKTRGQQVTLSCSPISGHRSVSWYQQTPGQGLQFLFEYFSETQRNKGNFPGRFSGRQFSNSRSEMNVSTLELGDSALYLCASSLDRQPTDTQYFGPGTRLTVL.